This T cell receptor beta chain stems from a study of blood T cell repertoires in COVID-19. The overall study: Samples taken during acute and convalescent COVID-19 were collected in the United States, Italy and Spain. Nucleic acid was either cDNA or gDNA, and it came from T cells, B-cell-depleted T cells, or PBMCs.

Data came from immunoSEQ multiplex PCR; TCRdb stores just in-frame clones and leaves some out. The table includes 400,000 to 450,000 clones, 80% to 90% detected once. The CDR3 has 12 residues. V lost 9 bases and J lost 4, with 12 bases in between. Germline loops: CDR1 LNHDA, CDR2 SQIVND (reference sequence). Participants' own reports of clinical history determined their cohort assignment. Two negative PCRs, clearance, or symptom resolution had been documented for recovered Cohort 3 donors. The chain has TRBV19 and TRBJ1-1; D is possibly TRBD1 (5 bases). The sequence came from a man aged 30-40 years who had recovered from COVID-19. Sequencing was performed on PBMCs or T cells enriched from blood (not recorded which). For the CDR3, the DNA is TGTGCCAGCGCCTGGGGGGGCACTGAAGCTTTCTTT. Translated: CASAWGGTEAFF.